This TCR beta chain was profiled in a study of response to subunit inactivated influenza vaccine. Worth noting for this clonotype: Its antigen is still unknown.

TCRdb re-derived calls from the RT-PCR reads in MiXCR, one entry per CDR3 protein. The table records about 650,000 distinct CDR3 sequences, around a sixth of them present only once. Study-wide findings and caveats: It was suggested by the authors that few new T cells are recruited by each seasonal influenza vaccination.

The CDR3 has 16 residues. Trimming at V came to 2 bases and at J to 5 bases, leaving 11 bases not matched to a gene. Germline V gene lookup returns CDR1 LGHDT and CDR2 YNNKEL (reference sequence). The sample consisted of PBMCs from blood, taken less than 13 days after vaccination. The chain uses TRBV3-1 and TRBJ1-1; 7 nucleotides align to TRBD1. The receptor was derived from a man in his fifties who received an inactivated influenza vaccine. The CDR3 DNA reads TGTGCCAGCAGCCAACCCGGGACAGCAGTTGGGACTGAAGCTTTCTTT. It yields the protein CASSQPGTAVGTEAFF. Drawing the rest from reference TRBV3-1 and TRBJ1-1, the complete variable domain is DTAVSQTPKYLVTQMGNDKSIKCEQNLGHDTMYWYKQDSKKFLKIMFSYNNKELIINETVPNRFSPKSPDKAHLNLHINSLELGDSAVYFCASSQPGTAVGTEAFFGQGTRLTVV.